What follows are 30 T cell receptor beta chains derived from one specimen sequenced in a study of T cell clones after liver transplantation. TCRdb's copy holds only in-frame clones and misses some; the assay was immunoSEQ multiplex PCR. Here the sample spans roughly 100,000 clones, around 84% being singletons. This material consisted of CD4+ T cells from blood, taken approximately 43 months after liver transplant. The receptor source for this set is a human patient who received a liver transplant. Some T cells may arise from the graft donor.

V usage is TRBV18 and J usage is TRBJ1-3; no reliable D call. The germline CDR1 and CDR2 sequences are KGHSH and LQKENI. The V end lost 1 base, the J end lost 3 bases, and 16 bases lay between the germline ends. The CDR3 length is 17 residues. The CDR3 nucleotides read TGTGCCAGCTCACCACTTAACGGGAAAAAAGGTGGAAACACCATATATTTT. Its protein product is CASSPLNGKKGGNTIYF. Supplemented by reference TRBV18 and TRBJ1-3, the full variable domain reads NAGVMQNPRHLVRRRGQEARLRCSPMKGHSHVYWYRQLPEEGLKFMVYLQKENIIDESGMPKERFSAEFPKEGPSILRIQQVVRGDSAAYFCASSPLNGKKGGNTIYFGEGSWLTVV.

This sequence joins TRBV7-6 and TRBJ2-5; 10 positions match TRBD2. Germline CDR1 SGHVS, CDR2 FNYEAQ. V gave up 5 bases and J gave up 3 bases; unmatched junction bases: 9. The length of the CDR3 is 16 residues. CDR3 DNA sequence: TGTGCCAGCAGCCCCGGACTAGCGGCATTAAAAGAGACCCAGTACTTC. Encoded protein: CASSPGLAALKETQYF.

The chain couples TRBV6-1 to TRBJ1-4; tentative D call: TRBD1 (6 bases). Germline CDR1 is MNHNS and CDR2 is SASEGT. Trimming shortened V by 0 bases and J by 7 bases, and 12 bases separated the two germline ends. This CDR3 contains 15 residues. CDR3 bases: TGTGCCAGCAGTGAAGCCTGGGGGCAGGGTGAAAAACTGTTTTTT. Its translation is CASSEAWGQGEKLFF.

The chain employs TRBV9 and TRBJ2-1; 9 nucleotides line up with TRBD1. The trim removed 3 bases at V and 5 bases at J, leaving 6 bases unmatched. Germline assignment: CDR1 SGDLS and CDR2 YYNGEE. The CDR3 loop spans 15 amino acids. The CDR3 reads CASSARTGANNEQFF. In nucleotides, the CDR3 is TGTGCCAGCAGCGCTCGGACAGGGGCAAACAATGAGCAGTTCTTC.

This chain connects TRBV27 to TRBJ1-5; unclear D gene. CDR1 is MNHEY, CDR2 SMNVEV, per germline (reference sequence). The CDR3 has 13 residues. V shed 2 bases and J shed 8 bases, with 10 bases lying between them. Here the CDR3 DNA reads TGTGCCAGCAGTTTAGTAGTCGGAGAGCCCCAGCATTTT. Protein product: CASSLVVGEPQHF.

The J gene is TRBJ2-5, the V gene TRBV7-9, with 11 bases aligning to TRBD1. Trimming at V came to 3 bases and at J to 4 bases, leaving 7 bases not matched to a gene. This CDR3 is 16 amino acids long. Germline V gene sequence: CDR1 SEHNR, CDR2 FQNEAQ (reference sequence). The CDR3 spells CASSFLGQGAPETQYF. The CDR3 nucleotides are TGTGCCAGCAGCTTCCTAGGACAGGGGGCCCCAGAGACCCAGTACTTC.

This chain connects TRBV19 to TRBJ1-5, with 7 bases matching TRBD1. V lost 0 bases to trimming and J lost 3 bases; unmatched junction nucleotides: 8. CDR3 length: 17 amino acids. Germline-derived CDR1 and CDR2 are LNHDA and SQIVND (reference sequence). CDR3 nucleotides: TGTGCCAGTAGTATAGATGGACAGGTTCGACCCAATCAGCCCCAGCATTTT. Amino acid sequence: CASSIDGQVRPNQPQHF.

The chain links TRBV19 to TRBJ2-3; D remains unclear. V was shortened by 7 bases and J by 2 bases, with 13 bases between the two germline ends. The CDR3 has 14 amino acids. Germline V CDR1 and CDR2: LNHDA, SQIVND (reference sequence). CDR3 nucleotide sequence: TGTGCCAGTACTACGCGGAGTCCCACAGATACGCAGTATTTT. This translates into CASTTRSPTDTQYF. Full variable domain (outside the CDR3, taken from reference TRBV19 and TRBJ2-3): DGGITQSPKYLFRKEGQNVTLSCEQNLNHDAMYWYRQDPGQGLRLIYYSQIVNDFQKGDIAEGYSVSREKKESFPLTVTSAQKNPTAFYLCASTTRSPTDTQYFGPGTRLTVL.

This clone was detected only once. V is TRBV9 and J is TRBJ1-1; D is possibly TRBD1 (6 bases). Germline assignment: CDR1 SGDLS and CDR2 YYNGEE. V lost 3 bases, J lost 5 bases, and 20 bases lay in between. The CDR3 spans 16 residues. In DNA, the CDR3 is TGTGCCAGCAGCGCCGACCTAAGAGGGGGGTGGACTGAAGCTTTCTTT. It codes for CASSADLRGGWTEAFF. Using reference TRBV9 and TRBJ1-1 for the parts outside the CDR3, the full variable domain is DSGVTQTPKHLITATGQRVTLRCSPRSGDLSVYWYQQSLDQGLQFLIQYYNGEERAKGNILERFSAQQFPDLHSELNLSSLELGDSALYFCASSADLRGGWTEAFFGQGTRLTVV.

The chain recombines TRBV7-9 with TRBJ2-7; 9 nucleotides align to TRBD2. The J segment lost 2 bases and the V segment lost 4 bases, leaving 6 bases of the junction unmatched. CDR3 size: 15 residues. Per the germline V gene, CDR1 is SEHNR and CDR2 is FQNEAQ (reference sequence). The CDR3 region is CASSSGTSRAYEQYF. The DNA for the CDR3 is TGTGCCAGCAGCTCCGGGACTAGCCGAGCCTACGAGCAGTACTTC. Based on the CDR3 plus reference TRBV7-9 and TRBJ2-7, the full variable domain is DTGVSQNPRHKITKRGQNVTFRCDPISEHNRLYWYRQTLGQGPEFLTYFQNEAQLEKSRLLSDRFSAERPKGSFSTLEIQRTEQGDSAMYLCASSSGTSRAYEQYFGPGTRLTVT.

V is TRBV11-2 and J is TRBJ2-5; 7 bases agree with TRBD2. The end of the DNA aligns better with TRBJ2-7, so the J call may be wrong. CDR1 is SGHAT and CDR2 is FQNNGV in the germline V gene. The CDR3 runs 14 residues. CDR3 sequence reads: CASSLGLAAYEQYF. Here the CDR3 DNA reads TGTGCCAGCAGCTTAGGGCTAGCGGCCTACGAGCAGTACTTC.

The rearrangement links TRBV7-8 to TRBJ2-3; D is unresolved. The germline CDR1 and CDR2 sequences are SGHVS and FQNEAQ. Trimming shortened V by 2 bases and J by 1 base, and 16 bases separated the two germline ends. The CDR3 length is 17 residues. CDR3 sequence reads: CASSLFLEIAGTDTQYF. The CDR3 region has the DNA TGTGCCAGCAGCTTATTTCTTGAGATAGCTGGCACAGATACGCAGTATTTT.

The chain uses TRBV6-1 and TRBJ2-4, with D uncertain. There are 16 residues in the CDR3. The V gene's germline CDR1 is MNHNS and CDR2 SASEGT. Trimming removed 0 bases from V and 1 base from J, with 10 bases in between. CDR3 region: CASSEAILLAKNIQYF. The CDR3, as DNA: TGTGCCAGCAGTGAAGCGATACTGCTGGCCAAAAACATTCAGTACTTC.

This clone was seen a single time. The rearrangement uses TRBV6-1 and TRBJ1-5, with TRBD1 matching 7 bases. The V gene's germline CDR1 is MNHNS and CDR2 SASEGT. V was clipped by 6 bases and J by 3 bases; unmatched bases: 5. The CDR3 spans 14 residues. Here the CDR3 DNA reads TGTGCCAGCAGGTCGACAGGGTTCAATCAGCCCCAGCATTTT. This encodes CASRSTGFNQPQHF.

This chain joins TRBV15 and TRBJ2-7; weak D call: TRBD1 (5 bases). Per the germline V gene, CDR1 is LNHNV and CDR2 is YYDKDF (reference sequence). CDR3 length: 14 amino acids. V gave up 0 bases and J gave up 3 bases, with 9 bases separating them. The DNA for the CDR3 is TGTGCCACCAGCAGAGAGGTGGGGCTCTACGAGCAGTACTTC. Protein product: CATSREVGLYEQYF.

V and J are TRBV19 and TRBJ2-6; TRBD1 matches 11 bases. CDR3 length: 18 residues. The V gene's germline CDR1 is LNHDA and CDR2 SQIVND (reference sequence). After removal of 3 bases from V and 0 bases from J, the junction contained 4 bases not matched to a gene. This CDR3 reads CASSMADRGLSGANVLTF. The CDR3, as DNA: TGTGCCAGTAGTATGGCGGACAGGGGGCTCTCTGGGGCCAACGTCCTGACTTTC.

The J gene is TRBJ2-5, the V gene TRBV15; 10 nucleotides agree with TRBD2. V lost 0 bases and J lost 7; bases outside the gene matches: 8. From germline, CDR1 is LNHNV and CDR2 YYDKDF (reference sequence). The CDR3 loop spans 16 amino acids. The CDR3 loop is CATSRDYSGGVGTQYF. The CDR3 DNA sequence: TGTGCCACCAGCAGAGATTACAGCGGGGGGGTAGGGACCCAGTACTTC.

V gene TRBV2 combines with J gene TRBJ2-7; 11 bases match TRBD1. This CDR3 is 13 amino acids long. CDR1 SNHLY and CDR2 FYNNEI come from the germline V gene. V was clipped by 4 bases and J by 6 bases; unmatched bases: 2. CDR3 protein: CASSGGTGGEQYF. In DNA, the CDR3 is TGTGCCAGCAGTGGGGGGACAGGGGGCGAGCAGTACTTC.

The chain recombines TRBV18 with TRBJ1-1; 7 positions agree with TRBD1. CDR1 and CDR2 from the germline V gene are KGHSH and LQKENI. CDR3 size: 12 residues. The V segment lost 4 bases and the J segment 5 bases; nucleotides outside the gene matches: 1. CDR3 DNA: TGTGCCAGCTCACGACAGGGTACTGAAGCTTTCTTT. Protein: CASSRQGTEAFF.

In its sample, this clone was seen once. The gene calls are TRBV9 and TRBJ2-7; TRBD1 matches 8 bases. The CDR3 sequence is 15 residues long. Germline V lookup: CDR1 SGDLS, CDR2 YYNGEE. The trim removed 4 bases at V and 3 bases at J, leaving 9 bases unmatched. CDR3 sequence (DNA): TGTGCCAGCAGCAGACAGCAGGGGGCCCTCTACGAGCAGTACTTC. It encodes CASSRQQGALYEQYF. The variable domain in full, with the rest retrieved from reference TRBV9 and TRBJ2-7, is DSGVTQTPKHLITATGQRVTLRCSPRSGDLSVYWYQQSLDQGLQFLIQYYNGEERAKGNILERFSAQQFPDLHSELNLSSLELGDSALYFCASSRQQGALYEQYFGPGTRLTVT.

The chain employs TRBV29-1 and TRBJ2-1; TRBD1 aligns across 7 bases. This CDR3 has 14 residues. Trimming removed 7 bases from V and 8 bases from J; junction bases left unmatched: 14. The germline V gene encodes CDR1 SQVTM and CDR2 ANQGSEA. The CDR3 loop reads CSAYPSTGRHEQFF. DNA for the CDR3: TGCAGCGCCTACCCATCGACAGGGAGACATGAGCAGTTCTTC.

This clone was counted many times. The rearrangement joins TRBV2 to TRBJ1-1; TRBD1 matches at 7 bases. The CDR3 totals 16 residues. Trimming at V came to 5 bases and at J to 1 base, leaving 10 bases not matched to a gene. The germline V gene encodes CDR1 SNHLY and CDR2 FYNNEI. The CDR3 coding sequence is TGTGCCAGCAGTCGGGGCCTAAGGGGGCGGAACACTGAAGCTTTCTTT. It codes for CASSRGLRGRNTEAFF.

The chain carries TRBV7-2 and TRBJ1-5; 7 positions agree with TRBD1. CDR1 is SGHTA, CDR2 FQGNSA, per germline. V gave up 1 base and J gave up 11 bases; unmatched junction bases: 8. This CDR3 has 14 amino acids. Here the CDR3 DNA reads TGTGCCAGCAGCTTAGATCCGGGACAGAGGGCCCAGCATTTT. Translating it yields CASSLDPGQRAQHF.

The chain joins TRBV5-6 to TRBJ2-7; perhaps TRBD1 as D (6 bases). This CDR3 has 13 amino acids. Between the trimmed V and J ends, which lost 2 bases and 6 bases, there was a span of 12 bases. CDR1 SGHDT and CDR2 YYEEEE come from the germline V gene. CDR3 nucleotides: TGTGCCAGCAGCTTTCAGGGGTCCGGCGAGCAGTACTTC. The encoded protein is CASSFQGSGEQYF.

In nucleotides, the CDR3 is TGTGCCAGCAGTTATGACAGCTCTGGAAACACCATATATTTT. Amino acid sequence: CASSYDSSGNTIYF. The chain is built from TRBV6-6 and TRBJ1-3, with a weak D call TRBD1 (5 bases). CDR3 length: 14 residues. Germline CDR1 MNHNY, CDR2 SVGAGI (reference sequence). V was clipped by 3 bases and J by 0 bases, with 6 bases between them.

The rearrangement uses TRBV5-1 and TRBJ1-6; D is uncertain. Trimming shortened V by 5 bases and J by 5 bases, and 14 bases separated the two germline ends. The CDR3 contains 15 residues. Germline V CDR1 and CDR2: SGHRS, YFSETQ. The DNA of the CDR3 is TGCGCCAGCAGGATAGACGGAGACAATAATTCACCCCTCCACTTT. This translates into CASRIDGDNNSPLHF.

The chain has TRBV7-6 and TRBJ2-2, with D perhaps TRBD2 (6 bases). The germline V gene has CDR1 SGHVS and CDR2 FNYEAQ. V was pared by 2 bases and J by 2 bases, with 12 bases between. CDR3 length equals 16 residues. CDR3 in DNA: TGTGCCAGCAGCTTATCATGGGGGGAAAACACCGGGGAGCTGTTTTTT. Translated, it gives CASSLSWGENTGELFF.

The rearrangement links TRBV11-3 to TRBJ2-7; TRBD1 might be the D (6 bases). There are 14 residues in the CDR3. Per the germline V gene, CDR1 is SGHNT and CDR2 is YENEEA. V lost 5 bases and J 6 bases, leaving 17 bases between the germline ends. CDR3 nucleotides: TGTGCCAGCAGCAAGGCAGGGGCTTATGGCGAGCAGTACTTC. Translated: CASSKAGAYGEQYF.

V and J are TRBV5-4 and TRBJ2-2, with 11 bases identical to TRBD1. This CDR3 contains 15 residues. Germline-derived CDR1 and CDR2 are SGHNT and YYREEE (reference sequence). Trimming cost V 4 bases and J 4 bases; bases outside gene matches: 3. In DNA form, the CDR3 reads TGTGCCAGCAGCCTCGGGACAGGGGGCACCGGGGAGCTGTTTTTT. Amino acids: CASSLGTGGTGELFF.

The chain combines TRBV18 with TRBJ2-2; 7 nucleotides line up with TRBD1. Germline V gene lookup returns CDR1 KGHSH and CDR2 LQKENI. V shed 1 base and J 5 bases; nucleotides not matched to a gene: 1. This CDR3 spans 14 amino acids. CDR3 amino acids: CASSPQGATGELFF. In DNA, the CDR3 is TGTGCCAGCTCACCACAGGGGGCGACCGGGGAGCTGTTTTTT.